What follows are 23 T cell receptor beta chains derived from one specimen sequenced in a study of identical twins. TCRdb called the 5' RACE reads again in MiXCR, with one record for every CDR3 protein. Of about 200,000 distinct CDR3 sequences listed, about a sixth are singletons. This same sample was also taken into another study, of T cells expressing NK-cell markers.

The sequencing sample was made of CD8+ T cells sorted from blood. The receptors were sampled from a woman under 30 in good health.

This clonotype was counted between two and nine times. The chain has TRBV30 and TRBJ2-1; TRBD2 matches 9 bases. The CDR3 has 15 amino acids. The V and J ends lost 5 bases and 0 bases, in that order; junction bases with no gene match: 5. CDR1 is GTSNPN, CDR2 SVGIG, per germline (reference sequence). The CDR3 region is CAWASGASSYNEQFF. CDR3 coding DNA: TGTGCCTGGGCTAGCGGGGCTAGCTCCTACAATGAGCAGTTCTTC.

V is TRBV10-3 and J is TRBJ1-1, with D possibly matching TRBD1 (5 bases). This CDR3 is built from 14 residues. Germline V gene sequence: CDR1 ENHRY, CDR2 SYGVKD. Trimming took 5 bases from V and 1 from J, leaving 11 bases between them. CDR3 loop: CAISPPGQNTEAFF. The CDR3 DNA reads TGTGCCATCAGTCCCCCGGGGCAGAACACTGAAGCTTTCTTT.

The chain combines TRBV19 with TRBJ2-1; possibly TRBD1 for D (6 bases). The germline gives CDR1 LNHDA, CDR2 SQIVND (reference sequence). The CDR3 contains 15 residues. Trimming pared 4 bases from V and 4 bases from J, leaving 14 bases between. CDR3 sequence reads: CASSRRTVPYNEQFF. DNA of the CDR3: TGTGCCAGTAGTAGGAGGACAGTACCTTACAATGAGCAGTTCTTC.

This rearrangement joins TRBV21-1 to TRBJ2-1. TRBV21-1 is a known pseudogene. This CDR3 is 15 amino acids long. The CDR3 protein is CASSKFGKLYNEQFF. The DNA for the CDR3 is TGTGCCAGCAGCAAATTTGGCAAGCTATACAATGAGCAGTTCTTC.

This clonotype was counted a few times. The genes are TRBV6-4 and TRBJ2-3, with D unclear. Trimming stripped 2 bases from V and 2 bases from J, with 8 bases between. The CDR3 loop spans 14 amino acids. CDR1 is MRHNA and CDR2 is SNTAGT in the germline V gene. CDR3 sequence (DNA): TGTGCCAGCAGTGACGACGGGTACACAGATACGCAGTATTTT. It specifies CASSDDGYTDTQYF.

This clonotype turned up a few times. The V call is TRBV7-9, the J call TRBJ2-1; TRBD1 matches at 11 bases. With 5 bases clipped from V and 5 bases from J, the junction kept 11 bases outside the gene matches. The CDR3 has 17 amino acids. Germline CDR1 is SEHNR and CDR2 is FQNEAQ (reference sequence). CDR3 residues: CASSQTLGQGAHNEQFF. CDR3 sequence (DNA): TGTGCCAGCAGCCAGACCCTCGGACAGGGGGCGCACAATGAGCAGTTCTTC.

This clonotype turned up a few times. The V call is TRBV7-9, the J call TRBJ2-4; D is uncertain. The CDR3 contains 16 residues. The V end lost 4 bases, the J end lost 2 bases, and 15 bases lay between the germline ends. Germline values: CDR1 SEHNR, CDR2 FQNEAQ (reference sequence). The CDR3: CASSSLGGGTKNIQYF. CDR3 DNA sequence: TGTGCCAGCAGCTCGCTAGGTGGCGGAACCAAAAACATTCAGTACTTC.

The V and J genes are TRBV29-1 and TRBJ1-2; no reliable D call. Germline lookup yields CDR1 SQVTM and CDR2 ANQGSEA. The ends were cut back, 0 bases at V and 8 bases at J, with 7 bases in the middle. The CDR3 totals 11 residues. As DNA, the CDR3 is TGCAGCGTTGAAGAACGTCCAGGCTACACCTTC. Translating gives CSVEERPGYTF.

The chain employs TRBV6-2 or TRBV6-3 and TRBJ2-5; TRBD1 is a possible D gene (6 bases). There are 14 residues in the CDR3. Germline values: CDR1 MNHEY, CDR2 SVGEGT. Trimming stripped 6 bases from V and 4 bases from J, with 15 bases between. CDR3 region: CASSTDSAPETQYF. CDR3 DNA sequence: TGTGCCAGCAGCACGGACAGCGCCCCAGAGACCCAGTACTTC.

This clonotype was detected a few times. The chain uses TRBV9 and TRBJ1-3; possibly TRBD1 for D (6 bases). Germline CDR1 reads SGDLS; CDR2 reads YYNGEE. This CDR3 has 17 residues. V lost 0 bases and J 3 bases, leaving 16 bases between the germline ends. The CDR3 here is CASSVESGGSGGNTIYF. The CDR3 DNA sequence: TGTGCCAGCAGCGTAGAATCCGGGGGCTCGGGTGGAAACACCATATATTTT.

The chain couples TRBV12-3 or TRBV12-4 to TRBJ1-2; 9 positions agree with TRBD1. With V trimmed by 7 bases and J by 7 bases, 16 bases remained unmatched. CDR3 size: 16 residues. The CDR3 region is CASTFGTGHRTGGYTF. The CDR3 bases are TGTGCCAGCACCTTCGGGACAGGGCACCGGACGGGTGGCTACACCTTC.

This clonotype appeared a few times. J is TRBJ2-7 and V is TRBV10-2, with TRBD2 matching 7 bases. J lost 3 bases, V lost 3 bases, and 2 bases had no gene match. CDR1 is WSHSY and CDR2 is SAAADI in the germline V gene. This CDR3 is built from 13 residues. This chain's CDR3 is CASSDGRLYEQYF. The DNA for the CDR3 is TGCGCCAGCAGTGACGGGAGGCTCTACGAGCAGTACTTC.

This clonotype was detected only a few times. The chain couples TRBV12-3 or TRBV12-4 to TRBJ1-1; D is unresolved. Trimming shortened V by 3 bases and J by 5 bases, and 4 bases separated the two germline ends. This CDR3 spans 11 amino acids. In nucleotides, the CDR3 is TGTGCCAGCAGTTTTAAGACTGAAGCTTTCTTT. This sequence encodes CASSFKTEAFF.

V gene TRBV10-2 combines with J gene TRBJ1-2; D may be TRBD1 (5 bases). The V end was cut by 5 bases, the J end by 5 bases, with 21 bases between. Looked up from germline, CDR1 is WSHSY and CDR2 is SAAADI. CDR3 length equals 16 residues. As DNA, the CDR3 is TGCGCCAGCAGTTCCCTTTGGGGGGATCGAGGATATGGCTACACCTTC. It yields the protein CASSSLWGDRGYGYTF.

In this sample, this clonotype turned up a few times. The chain uses TRBV27 and TRBJ2-1; TRBD2 matches 12 bases. Trimming removed 7 bases from V and 4 bases from J; junction bases left unmatched: 11. The CDR3 consists of 17 residues. Germline loops: CDR1 MNHEY, CDR2 SMNVEV (reference sequence). In DNA, the CDR3 is TGTGCCAGCACCCTCCTGACTAGCGGGAGTCTGTACAATGAGCAGTTCTTC. This codes for CASTLLTSGSLYNEQFF.

The chain carries TRBV12-5 and TRBJ2-7; D is undetermined. CDR3 size: 13 residues. The germline V and J ends were trimmed by 2 bases and 5 bases, with 10 bases remaining between them. Per germline, CDR1 LGHNT and CDR2 FRNRAP. CDR3 bases: TGTGCTAGTGGTTTGCCACCCCAGCACGAGCAGTACTTC. Translation: CASGLPPQHEQYF.

The chain combines TRBV7-6 with TRBJ2-7; TRBD1 aligns across 9 bases. Unmatched junction bases numbered 6, after V lost 3 bases and J lost 3 bases. Germline values: CDR1 SGHVS, CDR2 FNYEAQ. This CDR3 region has 15 residues. The CDR3 bases are TGTGCCAGCAGCTTGACAGGGGGGAGTCTCTACGAGCAGTACTTC. Protein sequence: CASSLTGGSLYEQYF.

This clonotype was seen a few times. V is TRBV5-1 and J is TRBJ2-3; 8 bases are shared with TRBD2. The CDR3 is made up of 15 amino acids. J gave up 5 bases and V 2 bases, and 7 bases lay outside the gene matches. CDR1 is SGHRS and CDR2 is YFSETQ in the germline V gene. The CDR3 region is CASSLEREQEDTQYF. The CDR3, as DNA: TGCGCCAGCAGCTTAGAGCGGGAGCAGGAAGATACGCAGTATTTT.

V is TRBV9 and J is TRBJ2-7, with D possibly TRBD2 on 5 matching bases. Germline CDR1 reads SGDLS; CDR2 reads YYNGEE. The length of the CDR3 is 13 residues. Trimming cost V 4 bases and J 3 bases, with 11 bases left between them. CDR3 nucleotides: TGTGCCAGCAGCACCTCGGGGAACTACGAGCAGTACTTC. It yields the protein CASSTSGNYEQYF.

The chain combines TRBV18 with TRBJ2-5; D is unclear. The CDR3 is 14 amino acids. Trimming pared 3 bases from V and 4 bases from J, leaving 12 bases between. Germline lookup yields CDR1 KGHSH and CDR2 LQKENI. CDR3: CASSPPGEAETQYF. Here the CDR3 DNA reads TGTGCCAGCTCACCCCCAGGAGAGGCAGAGACCCAGTACTTC. Filled out from reference TRBV18 and TRBJ2-5, the complete variable domain reads NAGVMQNPRHLVRRRGQEARLRCSPMKGHSHVYWYRQLPEEGLKFMVYLQKENIIDESGMPKERFSAEFPKEGPSILRIQQVVRGDSAAYFCASSPPGEAETQYFGPGTRLLVL.

In this sample, this clonotype turned up a few times. This chain uses TRBV29-1 with TRBJ1-2; D is ambiguous. In germline, CDR1 is SQVTM, CDR2 ANQGSEA. CDR3 length: 15 amino acids. The V end was cut by 4 bases, the J end by 8 bases, with 23 bases between. CDR3 protein: CSVGPRSKRIRGYTF. The DNA of the CDR3 is TGCAGCGTTGGACCACGTTCAAAAAGGATCCGGGGCTACACCTTC.

In this sample, this clonotype turned up a few times. The V and J genes are TRBV3-1 and TRBJ2-4; 10 bases are a match to TRBD2. CDR1 and CDR2 (germline): LGHDT, YNNKEL (reference sequence). Trimming at V came to 7 bases and at J to 0 bases, leaving 15 bases not matched to a gene. The CDR3 runs 19 residues. The CDR3 nucleotides read TGTGCCAGCACCCCGGAAGGTAGCGGGGGGCCACTAGCCAAAAACATTCAGTACTTC. As protein: CASTPEGSGGPLAKNIQYF.

This clonotype occurred many times. This chain links TRBV6-5 with TRBJ1-6; TRBD1 is a possible D gene (5 bases). There are 14 residues in the CDR3. From germline, CDR1 is MNHEY and CDR2 SVGAGI. Trimming stripped 2 bases from V and 7 bases from J, with 9 bases between. CDR3 nucleotides: TGTGCCAGCAGTTACGGGCAGGGAAATTCACCCCTCCACTTT. Translating it yields CASSYGQGNSPLHF.